The 27 T cell receptor beta chains listed next were all sequenced from one sample in a study of cytomegalovirus exposure and HLA in healthy donors. The assay was immunoSEQ multiplex PCR, and TCRdb's table has in-frame clones only and misses some. The sample consists of some 110,000 clones, around 86% of them appearing once. Sequenced: PBMCs. These receptors came from a man aged 18 to 35 in good health and CMV-seronegative.

The V call is TRBV5-1, the J call TRBJ2-1; possibly TRBD2 for D (5 bases). The CDR3 is 15 amino acids. From germline, CDR1 is SGHRS and CDR2 YFSETQ. Trimming shortened V by 4 bases and J by 8 bases, and 19 bases separated the two germline ends. In DNA, the CDR3 is TGCGCCAGCAGCCCACCCACGGGGATGGGGTATGAGCAGTTCTTC. It encodes CASSPPTGMGYEQFF.

This clone showed up just a few times. The CDR3 region has the DNA TGTGCCAGCGGCCCAGGGCCTTACGAGCAGTACTTC. The encoded protein is CASGPGPYEQYF. The J gene is TRBJ2-7, the V gene TRBV27; tentative D call: TRBD1 (5 bases). Per germline, CDR1 MNHEY and CDR2 SMNVEV (reference sequence). The CDR3 is 12 amino acids. V was cut by 8 bases and J by 4 bases, with 12 bases left in between.

The chain joins TRBV6-5 to TRBJ1-3, with D maybe TRBD1 (5 bases). The CDR3 length is 14 residues. Deletions cut 5 bases from V and 3 bases from J, with 11 bases between. Germline lookup yields CDR1 MNHEY and CDR2 SVGAGI. CDR3 DNA sequence: TGTGCCAGCAGTCTGGGGGGTGGTGGAAACACCATATATTTT. Its protein product is CASSLGGGGNTIYF.

V usage is TRBV7-9 and J usage is TRBJ1-6, with D hard to call. The CDR3 has 14 amino acids. Trimming left V 1 base short and J 7 bases short, with 8 bases between. Per the germline V gene, CDR1 is SEHNR and CDR2 is FQNEAQ (reference sequence). The CDR3 sequence is CASSLGGWNSPLHF. CDR3 bases: TGTGCCAGCAGCTTAGGAGGTTGGAATTCACCCCTCCACTTT.

This clone was seen many times. The V call is TRBV10-3, the J call TRBJ1-6; the D is unclear. The CDR3 has 16 amino acids. Germline values: CDR1 ENHRY, CDR2 SYGVKD. Trimming took off 7 bases at V and 10 bases at J, with 23 bases between the two ends. CDR3 sequence reads: CAINQDRSPQLSPLHF. Written as DNA, the CDR3 is TGTGCCATCAACCAGGATCGGTCCCCTCAGTTGTCACCCCTCCACTTT.

This clone came up a few times. The genes are TRBV6-5 and TRBJ1-3, with TRBD1 matching 8 bases. Trimming cost V 2 bases and J 0 bases; bases outside gene matches: 0. The CDR3 spans 15 residues. Germline V lookup: CDR1 MNHEY, CDR2 SVGAGI. The CDR3 spells CASSYTGGSGNTIYF. The CDR3 region has the DNA TGTGCCAGCAGTTACACAGGGGGCTCTGGAAACACCATATATTTT.

The chain uses TRBV11-3 and TRBJ2-1; no clear D gene. Trimming stripped 0 bases from V and 10 bases from J, with 7 bases between. The CDR3 has 12 amino acids. Germline CDR1 reads SGHNT; CDR2 reads YENEEA. In DNA, the CDR3 is TGTGCCAGCAGCTTAGATCTAAAAGAGCAGTTCTTC. It encodes CASSLDLKEQFF.

The chain couples TRBV13 to TRBJ2-7; TRBD2 aligns across 15 bases. J gave up 9 bases and V 3 bases, and 15 bases lay outside the gene matches. There are 18 residues in the CDR3. The germline V gene has CDR1 PRHDT and CDR2 FYEKMQ (reference sequence). CDR3 sequence: CASSFRTSGGASGVVQYF. CDR3 in DNA: TGTGCCAGCAGCTTCCGGACTAGCGGGGGGGCCTCCGGGGTGGTGCAGTACTTC.

The gene calls are TRBV6-1 and TRBJ2-7, with D possibly being TRBD1 (6 bases). Germline lookup yields CDR1 MNHNS and CDR2 SASEGT. This CDR3 has 14 amino acids. The V gene lost 6 bases and the J gene lost 0 bases, with 12 bases spanning the gap. As DNA, the CDR3 is TGTGCCAGCAGGGACTGGGGGCGCTCCTACGAGCAGTACTTC. It yields the protein CASRDWGRSYEQYF.

V and J are TRBV13 and TRBJ2-1, with D unresolved. The CDR3 totals 15 residues. CDR1 is PRHDT, CDR2 FYEKMQ, per germline (reference sequence). V dropped 2 bases and J dropped 0 bases, with 8 bases sitting between them. DNA for the CDR3: TGTGCCAGCAGCTTAAGCTCCTCCTCCTACAATGAGCAGTTCTTC. Translated, it gives CASSLSSSSYNEQFF.

This chain joins TRBV30 and TRBJ2-6; the match to TRBD2 covers 9 bases. Germline CDR1 GTSNPN, CDR2 SVGIG (reference sequence). This CDR3 region has 17 residues. V dropped 3 bases and J dropped 0; count of bases not matched to a gene: 6. The CDR3 sequence: CAWREIAGDSGANVLTF. In DNA, the CDR3 is TGTGCCTGGAGAGAGATAGCGGGAGACTCTGGGGCCAACGTCCTGACTTTC.

This clone has just one count. This chain connects TRBV30 to TRBJ1-3; maybe TRBD1 (6 bases). Trimming cost V 2 bases and J 0 bases, with 17 bases left between them. CDR1 and CDR2 from the germline V gene are GTSNPN and SVGIG (reference sequence). The CDR3 length is 17 residues. The CDR3 loop reads CAWSQGLGQTSGNTIYF. CDR3 sequence (DNA): TGTGCCTGGAGTCAGGGATTAGGACAGACCTCTGGAAACACCATATATTTT.

The rearrangement joins TRBV11-2 to TRBJ2-7; D might be TRBD2 (6 bases). The V end lost 5 bases, the J end lost 2 bases, and 16 bases lay between the germline ends. CDR3 length: 15 amino acids. Per germline, CDR1 SGHAT and CDR2 FQNNGV. For the CDR3, the DNA is TGTGCCAGCAGCCCCCGGGACTTTGGACCCTACGAGCAGTACTTC. Translating gives CASSPRDFGPYEQYF.

The rearrangement uses TRBV2 and TRBJ2-2, with 9 nucleotides matching TRBD1. The CDR3 length is 16 residues. Germline V gene lookup returns CDR1 SNHLY and CDR2 FYNNEI. The J segment lost 5 bases and the V segment lost 7 bases, leaving 11 bases of the junction unmatched. The CDR3 coding sequence is TGTGCCAGCAAACTAGGGCGACAGGGGGGGACCGGGGAGCTGTTTTTT. It yields the protein CASKLGRQGGTGELFF.

This chain joins TRBV6-6 and TRBJ1-1; D is ambiguous. The CDR3 runs 14 residues. Trimming left V 4 bases short and J 6 bases short, with 15 bases between. CDR1 MNHNY and CDR2 SVGAGI come from the germline V gene (reference sequence). Written as DNA, the CDR3 is TGTGCCAGCAGTTCCCCCCTAGGAGGCTCTGAAGCTTTCTTT. Protein: CASSSPLGGSEAFF.

The V call is TRBV4-2, the J call TRBJ2-7; tentatively, D is TRBD1 (5 bases). V was clipped by 0 bases and J by 7 bases, with 13 bases between them. CDR1 is LGHNA and CDR2 is YNFKEQ in the germline V gene. This CDR3 has 14 amino acids. The CDR3: CASSQEQVSGEQYF. CDR3 nucleotide sequence: TGTGCCAGCAGCCAAGAACAGGTTTCGGGTGAGCAGTACTTC.

The V gene is TRBV6-4, the J gene TRBJ1-2, with D unclear. CDR1 and CDR2 (germline): MRHNA, SNTAGT. The CDR3 loop spans 12 amino acids. Deletions cut 0 bases from V and 8 bases from J, with 7 bases between. The CDR3 here is CASSDSRVGYTF. Here the CDR3 DNA reads TGTGCCAGCAGTGACTCGAGGGTAGGCTACACCTTC.

V is TRBV10-3 and J is TRBJ1-1; 8 bases line up with TRBD1. V shed 7 bases and J 0 bases; nucleotides not matched to a gene: 13. The CDR3 covers 17 residues. Germline CDR1 and CDR2: ENHRY and SYGVKD. The CDR3 loop reads CAITDPGQGGVNTEAFF. Written as DNA, the CDR3 is TGTGCCATCACCGACCCCGGACAGGGAGGCGTGAACACTGAAGCTTTCTTT.

This clone was counted a single time. The chain is built from TRBV2 and TRBJ2-7; 11 positions match TRBD1. J gave up 6 bases and V 10 bases, and 11 bases lay outside the gene matches. The CDR3 has 14 residues. The germline gives CDR1 SNHLY, CDR2 FYNNEI. CDR3 protein: CATQAGTGGFEQYF. DNA of the CDR3: TGTGCCACGCAGGCCGGGACAGGGGGGTTCGAGCAGTACTTC.

The chain combines TRBV2 with TRBJ1-4; D is perhaps TRBD1 (5 bases). The V end was cut by 6 bases, the J end by 7 bases, with 18 bases between. The CDR3 sequence is 15 residues long. Germline V gene sequence: CDR1 SNHLY, CDR2 FYNNEI. The chain's CDR3 is CASRGGVGVGEKLFF. In nucleotides, the CDR3 is TGTGCCAGCAGGGGAGGGGTAGGGGTCGGTGAAAAACTGTTTTTT.

The gene calls are TRBV28 and TRBJ2-3, with TRBD1 identical over 9 bases. The CDR3 totals 15 residues. The V gene's germline CDR1 is MDHEN and CDR2 SYDVKM. After removal of 4 bases from V and 3 bases from J, the junction contained 5 bases not matched to a gene. The CDR3: CASSSGTGITDTQYF. The CDR3 region has the DNA TGTGCCAGCAGTTCCGGGACAGGGATTACAGATACGCAGTATTTT.

The chain uses TRBV15 and TRBJ1-1; 7 nucleotides match TRBD1. J gave up 4 bases and V 4 bases, and 9 bases lay outside the gene matches. CDR3 length: 15 amino acids. CDR1 and CDR2 from the germline V gene are LNHNV and YYDKDF (reference sequence). The CDR3 here is CATSNPTGLGTEAFF. The DNA of the CDR3 is TGTGCCACCAGCAACCCGACAGGGTTGGGCACTGAAGCTTTCTTT.

The sample holds a few counts of this clone. The rearrangement links TRBV4-2 to TRBJ1-1; 7 nucleotides align to TRBD1. The CDR3 is made up of 13 amino acids. Germline CDR1 LGHNA, CDR2 YNFKEQ. V shed 4 bases and J 4 bases; nucleotides not matched to a gene: 3. CDR3 sequence reads: CASSPSGGTEAFF. CDR3 DNA: TGTGCCAGCAGCCCATCAGGGGGCACTGAAGCTTTCTTT.

This chain connects TRBV11-3 to TRBJ1-1; weak D call: TRBD1 (5 bases). Trimming left V 5 bases short and J 7 bases short, with 14 bases between. The CDR3 has 13 residues. Per germline, CDR1 SGHNT and CDR2 YENEEA. The CDR3 DNA reads TGTGCCAGCAGCCAAACCAGGGAGGGTGAAGCTTTCTTT. Its translation is CASSQTREGEAFF.

As regards this clone: This sample also contains other DNA sequences that code for the same CDR3. The chain couples TRBV7-6 to TRBJ2-3; 8 bases map to TRBD2. Germline V CDR1 and CDR2: SGHVS, FNYEAQ. The V segment lost 1 base and the J segment 0 bases; nucleotides outside the gene matches: 3. This CDR3 is built from 16 residues. CDR3 residues: CASSLVAGGSTDTQYF. As DNA, the CDR3 is TGTGCCAGCAGCTTAGTTGCGGGGGGAAGCACAGATACGCAGTATTTT.

The chain joins TRBV7-2 to TRBJ2-5; D might be TRBD1 (5 bases). The germline gives CDR1 SGHTA, CDR2 FQGNSA. Trimming left V 5 bases short and J 9 bases short, with 10 bases between. The length of the CDR3 is 11 residues. The CDR3 protein is CASSPGLAQYF. The CDR3 DNA reads TGTGCCAGCAGCCCAGGGCTGGCCCAGTACTTC.

This sequence joins TRBV18 and TRBJ1-1; unclear D gene. From germline, CDR1 is KGHSH and CDR2 LQKENI. The CDR3 is made up of 14 amino acids. V lost 4 bases and J 6 bases, leaving 15 bases between the germline ends. The CDR3 protein is CASSLEVSVPEAFF. DNA for the CDR3: TGTGCCAGCTCACTAGAAGTATCGGTTCCTGAAGCTTTCTTT. Full variable domain (missing parts from reference TRBV18 and TRBJ1-1): NAGVMQNPRHLVRRRGQEARLRCSPMKGHSHVYWYRQLPEEGLKFMVYLQKENIIDESGMPKERFSAEFPKEGPSILRIQQVVRGDSAAYFCASSLEVSVPEAFFGQGTRLTVV.